This T cell receptor (beta chain) was captured by sequencing in a study of blood T cell repertoires in COVID-19 (dated by TCRdb to about 2020). For the study in its entirety: The collaborator samples originated in the United States, Italy and Spain and spanned the acute and convalescent phases of COVID-19. The prospective study material was composed of cDNA or gDNA derived from T cells, B-cell-depleted T cells, or PBMCs. The repertoires were released in a freely available public database intended as a resource for research on the immune response to SARS-CoV-2. Nearly every sample came with metadata listing a de-identified subject ID, COVID-19 status, age in years and sex. The dataset comprised deeply sampled blood TCRbeta repertoires from subjects exposed to, actively infected with, or recovered from COVID-19. Samples came from the ongoing ImmuneRACE study (first 160 participants) plus 1,254 subjects from 6 global collaborators. HLA class I and class II types, where available, came from metadata supplied by the sample provider rather than from assay-based typing. What the study reported, not specific to this receptor: The quantity of clinical and demographic metadata differed by source and by participant and was supplied without curation.

A few counts support this clone. Its specific antigen is unknown. Per-base quality was not reported, and no clone a single base away is much larger than it. TCRbeta CDR3 regions were amplified from genomic DNA using the immunoSEQ Assay, a bias-controlled multiplex PCR. The published analysis was carried out like this. Within the assay, amplification of reference gene primers was used to estimate how many nucleated cells each sample contained. To quantify the absolute abundance of each unique TCRbeta CDR3 rearrangement, sequence reads were collapsed and filtered. For each sample, productive Simpson clonality was calculated as the square root of Simpson's diversity index across productive rearrangements. TCRdb took over this immuneACCESS table, retaining in-frame rearrangements with V and J assigned. Such tables are incomplete; in checked studies, under half of the missing clones stem from an unresolved V gene, and the remainder is unexplained. The D gene and trimming were derived from the DNA, and the V and J assignments and clone size from that table. The sample records about 220,000 clones, 82% of which are singletons. Of the sample, approximately 3.6% is held by the ten largest clones.

In the prospective study, participants were roughly 18 to 89 years old, resided in about two dozen geographic areas of the United States, and were enrolled through a virtual design. To assign participants to cohorts, the prospective study relied on clinical history that participants themselves reported in a screening survey and a study questionnaire. ImmuneRACE Cohort 3 recovered participants were defined by two consecutive negative NP/OP PCR tests, healthcare professional clearance, or symptom resolution. Mobile phlebotomists in the prospective study collected whole blood, serum and a nasopharyngeal or oropharyngeal swab from every participant. Over a roughly two-month period, participants in the prospective study had the option of providing additional blood draws and questionnaires. Blood samples from the prospective study were shipped frozen or at room temperature prior to DNA extraction. This TCR came from a woman aged 55-69 years who had recovered from COVID-19. The sample was PBMCs or T cells enriched from blood (not recorded which).

In nucleotide form, the sequence is TGTGCCAGCAGCCATGCCGACAGGGGGCGCGGGGAGCTGTTTTTT. Its translation reads: CASSHADRGRGELFF. The rearrangement joined TRBV11-2 to TRBJ2-2, with 10 middle bases fitting TRBD1. CDR1 SGHAT and CDR2 FQNNGV are derived from the germline V gene. The CDR3 holds 15 amino acids from the cysteine to the phenylalanine. Just CDR3 DNA is preserved here, 45 bases in frame from base 1. V trim: 5 bases; J trim: 7 bases; unmatched bases: 7. Reference TRBV11-2 and TRBJ2-2 genes cover what lies past the CDR3, so the full variable domain is EAGVAQSPRYKIIEKRQSVAFWCNPISGHATLYWYQQILGQGPKLLIQFQNNGVVDDSQLPKDRFSAERLKGVDSTLKIQPAKLEDSAVYLCASSHADRGRGELFFGEGSRLTVL.